This TCR beta chain is from a study of shared clonotypes between healthy human individuals. The wider study: Donors, aged 18 to 49, were two women and three men.

On this clone itself: The antigen remains undetermined.

This CDR3 has 21 amino acids. Germline V gives CDR1 SNHLY, CDR2 FYNNEI. V was pared by 5 bases and J by 4 bases, with 26 bases of the junction left unmatched. Sequenced by immunoSEQ multiplex PCR; TCRdb stores in-frame clones only, minus some. The table has about 1.5 million clones, more than 95% seen once. Findings of the study overall: Shared clonotypes: approximately 4.5% naive CD4, approximately 3.4% naive CD8, less than 2.5% memory CD4, approximately 0.4% memory CD8. Researchers found naive subsets generally carried larger estimated richness than memory subsets.

Free of recent acute infections or vaccinations, the donors were healthy HIV-negative adults. The chain has TRBV2 and TRBJ2-1; 7 bases agree with TRBD2. What was sequenced was naive CD4+ T cells sorted from blood. Subset given: CD45RA+ positively selected. The TCR was taken from a man younger than 45 in good health. The CDR3 is CASSLNDQQGSSGLSYNEQFF. CDR3 nucleotides: TGTGCCAGCAGTCTCAACGACCAACAAGGGTCCTCGGGACTAAGTTACAATGAGCAGTTCTTC.